This section outlines one T cell receptor beta chain sequence together with its context. Method: immunoSEQ multiplex PCR; TCRdb's copy keeps in-frame clones and lacks some. The sample yields 65,000 to 95,000 clones, around 96% seen once. This CDR3 comprises 14 residues. Germline CDR1 MNHNS, CDR2 SASEGT. Trimming pared 2 bases from V and 8 bases from J, leaving 12 bases between. This specimen comes from a study of cytomegalovirus exposure and HLA in healthy donors. This TCR was sampled from a man aged 18 to 29 in good health and CMV-seronegative. The rearrangement uses TRBV6-1 and TRBJ1-4; D remains unclear. Specimen: PBMCs. The CDR3 loop reads CASSEWADIEKLFF. The CDR3 region has the DNA TGTGCCAGCAGTGAATGGGCAGATATCGAAAAACTGTTTTTT.